A selection of T cell receptor beta chains follows, all from one sample in a study of shared clonotypes between healthy human individuals. Assay used: immunoSEQ multiplex PCR; TCRdb lists only in-frame clones, some missing. The sample yields over a million clones, 95% to 99% seen once. The sequenced sample was naive CD4+ T cells sorted from blood. The receptor source for this set is a young man in good health. The CDR3 runs from the conserved cysteine through the conserved F or W. The D gene is left open where the match is weak. Clone size, where shown, is once, few, many, or a class for clones that have expanded.

CDR3,DNA,D,size,V,J
CASSLGWLADTQYF,TGTGCCAGCTCACTAGGCTGGCTGGCAGATACGCAGTATTTT,-,-,TRBV7-9,TRBJ2-3
CASREKSSYNEQFF,TGTGCCAGCAGAGAAAAAAGCTCCTACAATGAGCAGTTCTTC,-,-,TRBV2,TRBJ2-1
CASSLQGLSYNEQFF,TGCGCCAGCAGCTTGCAGGGGCTGTCGTACAATGAGCAGTTCTTC,-,-,TRBV5-1,TRBJ2-1
CASSERGSGANVLTF,TGTGCCAGCAGTGAAAGGGGCTCTGGGGCCAACGTCCTGACTTTC,-,once,TRBV6-1,TRBJ2-6
CASSFVYTVNTGELFF,TGTGCCAGCAGTTTCGTCTATACAGTCAACACCGGGGAGCTGTTTTTT,-,-,TRBV28,TRBJ2-2
CASSFRADTQYF,TGTGCCAGCAGCTTCAGGGCAGATACGCAGTATTTT,-,-,TRBV7-3,TRBJ2-3
CASSEDRRDYGYTF,TGTGCCAGCAGCGAGGACAGGCGGGACTATGGCTACACCTTC,TRBD1,-,TRBV5-4,TRBJ1-2
CASSTRTASTDTQYF,TGTGCCAGCAGCACCAGGACAGCTAGCACAGATACGCAGTATTTT,-,-,TRBV5-6,TRBJ2-3
CASSLPGLLYNEQFF,TGTGCCAGCAGTTTACCCGGACTACTATACAATGAGCAGTTCTTC,-,-,TRBV27,TRBJ2-1
CASSPWGRGQPQHF,TGTGCCAGCAGCCCCTGGGGCAGGGGTCAGCCCCAGCATTTT,-,-,TRBV9,TRBJ1-5
CASSLRGVYEQYF,TGTGCCAGCAGTTTAAGGGGGGTCTACGAGCAGTACTTC,-,-,TRBV7-9,TRBJ2-7